Listed below are T cell receptor beta chains from one sample, sequenced in a study of beta chain features in type 1 diabetes. Data came from immunoSEQ multiplex PCR; TCRdb stores just in-frame clones and leaves some out. The sample has about 270,000 clones, roughly an eighth seen once. Sequencing used naive CD4+ T cells from blood. These TCRs come from a man aged 30 to 45 with type 1 diabetes. Both conserved end residues are part of each CDR3. A D gene is named only where the DNA matches it firmly. A row's size may be missing; if present it is once, few, many or a size class.

V	D	size	J	CDR3	DNA
TRBV11-2	TRBD1	few	TRBJ2-2	CASSLETGRLFF	TGTGCCAGCAGCTTAGAGACAGGGCGGCTGTTTTTT
TRBV4-3	TRBD1	few	TRBJ1-1	CASSQETGRSAEAFF	TGCGCCAGCAGCCAAGAGACAGGGAGAAGCGCTGAAGCTTTCTTT
TRBV27	TRBD1	NA	TRBJ2-7	CASSSHRGPTYEQYF	TGTGCCAGCAGTTCGCACAGGGGACCCACCTACGAGCAGTACTTC
TRBV7-2	NA	few	TRBJ2-3	CASSIPGLSTDTQYF	TGTGCCAGCAGCATCCCGGGACTTTCCACAGATACGCAGTATTTT
TRBV19	TRBD1	few	TRBJ1-2	CASSSTGVGTYGYTF	TGTGCCAGTAGTAGCACAGGGGTGGGGACCTATGGCTACACCTTC
TRBV7-6	TRBD1	few	TRBJ1-2	CASSPTGVGYTF	TGTGCCAGCAGCCCGACAGGGGTGGGCTACACCTTC
TRBV6-5	TRBD1	NA	TRBJ2-1	CASSYEGQGYNEQFF	TGTGCCAGCAGTTACGAGGGACAGGGGTACAATGAGCAGTTCTTC
TRBV6-1	NA	few	TRBJ2-1	CASSDPFRGHEQFF	TGTGCCAGCAGTGATCCCTTCAGGGGCCATGAGCAGTTCTTC
TRBV7-9	TRBD2	few	TRBJ2-3	CASSYKRLAGGTDTQYF	TGTGCCAGCAGCTACAAAAGGCTAGCGGGAGGCACAGATACGCAGTATTTT
TRBV18	NA	NA	TRBJ2-3	CASSPQRGADTQYF	TGTGCCAGCTCACCACAACGGGGTGCAGATACGCAGTATTTT
TRBV9	NA	NA	TRBJ2-1	CASSVIPGSYNEQFF	TGTGCCAGCAGCGTAATCCCAGGCTCCTACAATGAGCAGTTCTTC
TRBV27	NA	few	TRBJ2-2	CASSKDYLNTGELFF	TGTGCCAGCAGTAAGGACTACCTAAACACCGGGGAGCTGTTTTTT
TRBV4-3	NA	few	TRBJ2-3	CASSQDRSRADTQYF	TGCGCCAGCAGCCAAGATAGGAGCAGGGCAGATACGCAGTATTTT
TRBV18	TRBD1	few	TRBJ2-7	CASSPGQGATYEQYF	TGTGCCAGCTCACCGGGACAGGGGGCTACCTACGAGCAGTACTTC
TRBV14	NA	NA	TRBJ1-2	CASSQEGAGFGGYTF	TGTGCCAGCAGCCAAGAGGGGGCAGGGTTCGGTGGCTACACCTTC
TRBV28	NA	few	TRBJ2-1	CASSLVGAINEQFF	TGTGCCAGCAGTTTGGTGGGAGCCATCAATGAGCAGTTCTTC
TRBV29-1	TRBD2	few	TRBJ2-1	CSEREGYNEQFF	TGCAGCGAGCGGGAGGGCTACAATGAGCAGTTCTTC
TRBV19	NA	few	TRBJ2-1	CASSIKVRGHNEQFF	TGTGCCAGTAGTATAAAAGTCAGAGGGCACAATGAGCAGTTCTTC
TRBV2	NA	few	TRBJ2-1	CASSVEEGREQFF	TGTGCCAGCAGTGTGGAGGAGGGGAGAGAGCAGTTCTTC
TRBV5-4	TRBD2	few	TRBJ2-7	CASSPTSGSHEQYF	TGTGCCAGCAGCCCGACTAGCGGGAGCCACGAGCAGTACTTC
TRBV5-4	NA	NA	TRBJ1-1	CASSPGVADTEAFF	TGTGCCAGCAGTCCAGGGGTGGCGGACACTGAAGCTTTCTTT
TRBV28	TRBD2	few	TRBJ2-7	CASFPPAGLASYEQYF	TGTGCCAGCTTCCCCCCGGCGGGACTAGCGTCCTACGAGCAGTACTTC
TRBV5-1	TRBD2	few	TRBJ2-5	CASRTGTTQETQYF	TGCGCCAGCAGGACCGGGACTACTCAAGAGACCCAGTACTTC